Listed here are 10 T cell receptor beta chains from one sample, sequenced in a study of blood T cell repertoires in COVID-19. Generated by immunoSEQ multiplex PCR, the TCRdb table keeps only in-frame clones and is missing some. Of some 200,000 clones listed, around 84% are singletons. The sequenced sample was peripheral blood. These TCRs come from a man aged 25-45 years with active or convalescent COVID-19.

The chain employs TRBV5-1 and TRBJ2-3; tentatively, D is TRBD2 (6 bases). CDR1 and CDR2 from the germline V gene are SGHRS and YFSETQ. Trimming removed 4 bases at V and 1 base at J, with 13 bases between. The CDR3 has 15 amino acids. The CDR3 region has the DNA TGCGCCAGCAGCCTCCTGGGAGGCGGCACAGATACGCAGTATTTT. Translated: CASSLLGGGTDTQYF.

This rearrangement joins TRBV4-3 to TRBJ1-2, with TRBD1 as a possible D gene (6 bases). Trimming cost V 1 base and J 4 bases, with 16 bases left between them. CDR1 and CDR2 (germline): LGHNA, YSLEER. CDR3 size: 16 residues. The CDR3 region has the DNA TGCGCCAGCAGCCAAGTCCGGGCAGGGGTCACCTATGGCTACACCTTC. It translates to CASSQVRAGVTYGYTF.

The J gene is TRBJ2-3, the V gene TRBV24-1, with a possible D match to TRBD2 (7 bases). This CDR3 is 14 amino acids long. Deletions cut 9 bases from V and 4 bases from J, with 16 bases between. Germline V gene sequence: CDR1 KGHDR, CDR2 SFDVKD. The CDR3 sequence: CATPGGGGADTQYF. The CDR3 region has the DNA TGTGCCACCCCTGGGGGGGGCGGCGCAGATACGCAGTATTTT.

This chain connects TRBV6-5 to TRBJ2-1, with D perhaps TRBD1 (5 bases). Germline V gene sequence: CDR1 MNHEY, CDR2 SVGAGI. The CDR3 consists of 14 residues. Trimming pared 6 bases from V and 0 bases from J, leaving 9 bases between. The CDR3 DNA is TGTGCCAGCAGCCGACAGAGCTCCTACAATGAGCAGTTCTTC. As protein: CASSRQSSYNEQFF.

This rearrangement joins TRBV4-3 to TRBJ2-2, with 7 bases aligning to TRBD2. CDR3 length equals 15 residues. Germline V gene data show CDR1 as LGHNA and CDR2 as YSLEER. J lost 6 bases, V lost 3 bases, and 7 bases had no gene match. The CDR3 here is CASSQGGSRAGELFF. The CDR3 nucleotides are TGCGCCAGCAGCCAGGGAGGGAGTCGAGCCGGGGAGCTGTTTTTT.

There are many counts of this clone. The chain couples TRBV9 to TRBJ1-5, with a tentative D call TRBD1 (6 bases). Germline V lookup: CDR1 SGDLS, CDR2 YYNGEE. V was pared by 3 bases and J by 0 bases, with 13 bases between. The CDR3 length is 16 residues. The CDR3 sequence: CASSASDSYSNQPQHF. CDR3 DNA sequence: TGTGCCAGCAGCGCCTCGGACAGCTATAGCAATCAGCCCCAGCATTTT.

This chain links TRBV7-6 with TRBJ1-2; perhaps TRBD1 as D (5 bases). Germline CDR1 is SGHVS and CDR2 is FNYEAQ. The CDR3 sequence is 16 residues long. Trimming left V 1 base short and J 3 bases short, with 15 bases between. CDR3 amino acids: CASSLGQGREDYGYTF. As DNA, the CDR3 is TGTGCCAGCAGCTTAGGCCAGGGCAGGGAAGACTATGGCTACACCTTC.

The chain links TRBV7-9 to TRBJ1-3, with TRBD1 as a possible D gene (6 bases). V was trimmed by 4 bases and J by 3 bases, leaving 16 bases between them. The germline CDR1 and CDR2 sequences are SEHNR and FQNEAQ (reference sequence). The CDR3 contains 16 residues. As DNA, the CDR3 is TGTGCCAGCAGCTCTCCCTCTGGGACATTTGGAAACACCATATATTTT. It encodes CASSSPSGTFGNTIYF. Full variable domain (missing parts from reference TRBV7-9 and TRBJ1-3): DTGVSQNPRHKITKRGQNVTFRCDPISEHNRLYWYRQTLGQGPEFLTYFQNEAQLEKSRLLSDRFSAERPKGSFSTLEIQRTEQGDSAMYLCASSSPSGTFGNTIYFGEGSWLTVV.

This sequence joins TRBV28 and TRBJ1-2; D gene uncertain. The V gene lost 10 bases and the J gene lost 2 bases, with 14 bases spanning the gap. Germline CDR1 reads MDHEN; CDR2 reads SYDVKM. The CDR3 sequence is 13 residues long. The CDR3 reads CAINAGNNYGYTF. CDR3 bases: TGTGCCATCAACGCGGGGAACAACTATGGCTACACCTTC.

The CDR3 bases are TGCGCCAGCAGCTTGGCCAGGACAACTAATGAAAAACTGTTTTTT. It specifies CASSLARTTNEKLFF. This rearrangement joins TRBV5-1 to TRBJ1-4; the D is unclear. The CDR3 extends over 15 amino acids. Per the germline V gene, CDR1 is SGHRS and CDR2 is YFSETQ. Trimming pared 0 bases from V and 0 bases from J, leaving 6 bases between. Full variable domain (missing parts from reference TRBV5-1 and TRBJ1-4): KAGVTQTPRYLIKTRGQQVTLSCSPISGHRSVSWYQQTPGQGLQFLFEYFSETQRNKGNFPGRFSGRQFSNSRSEMNVSTLELGDSALYLCASSLARTTNEKLFFGSGTQLSVL.